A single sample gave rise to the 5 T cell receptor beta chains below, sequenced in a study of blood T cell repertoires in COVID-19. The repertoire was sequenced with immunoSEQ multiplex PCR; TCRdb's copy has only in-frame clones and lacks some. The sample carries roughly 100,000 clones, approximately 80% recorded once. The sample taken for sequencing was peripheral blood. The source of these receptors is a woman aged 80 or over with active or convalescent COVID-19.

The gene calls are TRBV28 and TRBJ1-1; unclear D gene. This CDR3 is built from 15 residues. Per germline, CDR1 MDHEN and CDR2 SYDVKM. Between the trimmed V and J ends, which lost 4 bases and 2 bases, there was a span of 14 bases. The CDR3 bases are TGTGCCAGCAGTTCCCCCATGGAGGGTAACACTGAAGCTTTCTTT. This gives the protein CASSSPMEGNTEAFF. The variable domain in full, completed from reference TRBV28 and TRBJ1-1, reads DVKVTQSSRYLVKRTGEKVFLECVQDMDHENMFWYRQDPGLGLRLIYFSYDVKMKEKGDIPEGYSVSREKKERFSLILESASTNQTSMYLCASSSPMEGNTEAFFGQGTRLTVV.

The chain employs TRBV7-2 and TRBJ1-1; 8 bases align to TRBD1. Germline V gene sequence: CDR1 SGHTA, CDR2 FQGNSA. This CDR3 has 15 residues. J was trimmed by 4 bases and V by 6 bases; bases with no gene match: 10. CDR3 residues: CASSPHRGGGTEAFF. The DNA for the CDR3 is TGTGCCAGCAGTCCCCACAGGGGGGGAGGCACTGAAGCTTTCTTT.

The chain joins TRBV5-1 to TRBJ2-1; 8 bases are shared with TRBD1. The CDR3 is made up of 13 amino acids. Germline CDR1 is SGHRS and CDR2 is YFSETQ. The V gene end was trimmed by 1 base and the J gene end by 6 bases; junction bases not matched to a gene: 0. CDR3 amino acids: CASSLTGGNEQFF. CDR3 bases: TGCGCCAGCAGCTTGACAGGGGGCAATGAGCAGTTCTTC.

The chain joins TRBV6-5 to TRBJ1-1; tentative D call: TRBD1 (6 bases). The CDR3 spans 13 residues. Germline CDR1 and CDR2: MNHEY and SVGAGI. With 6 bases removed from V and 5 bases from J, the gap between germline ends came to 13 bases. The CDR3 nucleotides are TGTGCCAGCAGCTTAACCGGGACAACTGAAGCTTTCTTT. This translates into CASSLTGTTEAFF.

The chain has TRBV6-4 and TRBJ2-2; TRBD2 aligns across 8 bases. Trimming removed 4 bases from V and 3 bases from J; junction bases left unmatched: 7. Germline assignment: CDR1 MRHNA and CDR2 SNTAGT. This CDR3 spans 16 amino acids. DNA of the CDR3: TGTGCCAGCAGTGCGCAAGCGGGGGTTTACACCGGGGAGCTGTTTTTT. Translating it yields CASSAQAGVYTGELFF.